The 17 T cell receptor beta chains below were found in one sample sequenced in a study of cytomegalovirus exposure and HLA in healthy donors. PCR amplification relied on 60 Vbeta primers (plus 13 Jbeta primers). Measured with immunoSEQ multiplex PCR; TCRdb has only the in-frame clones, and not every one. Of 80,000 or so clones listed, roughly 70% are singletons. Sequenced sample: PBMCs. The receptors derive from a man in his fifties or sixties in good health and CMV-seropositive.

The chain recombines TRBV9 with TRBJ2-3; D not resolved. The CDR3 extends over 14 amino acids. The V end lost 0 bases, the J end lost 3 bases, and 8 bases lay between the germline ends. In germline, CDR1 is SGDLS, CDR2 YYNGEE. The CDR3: CASSVATVTDTQYF. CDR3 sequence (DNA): TGTGCCAGCAGCGTAGCTACAGTAACAGATACGCAGTATTTT.

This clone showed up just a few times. CDR3 sequence (DNA): TGTGCCAGCAGTCACCCGGACAGGGGGCGGACCGGGGAGCTGTTTTTT. The encoded protein is CASSHPDRGRTGELFF. This chain uses TRBV5-4 with TRBJ2-2; 11 bases match TRBD1. V lost 5 bases, J lost 5 bases, and 8 bases stayed unmatched. Germline V gives CDR1 SGHNT, CDR2 YYREEE (reference sequence). This CDR3 is 16 amino acids long.

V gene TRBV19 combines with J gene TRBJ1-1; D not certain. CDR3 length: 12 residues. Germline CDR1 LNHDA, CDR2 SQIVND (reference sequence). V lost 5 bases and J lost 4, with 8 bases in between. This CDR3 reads CASSYSGTEAFF. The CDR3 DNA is TGTGCCAGTAGTTACAGTGGCACTGAAGCTTTCTTT.

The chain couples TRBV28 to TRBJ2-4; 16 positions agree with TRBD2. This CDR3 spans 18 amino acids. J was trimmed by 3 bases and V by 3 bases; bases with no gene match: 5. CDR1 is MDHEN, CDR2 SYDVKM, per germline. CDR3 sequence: CASSLGLAGGLVKNIQYF. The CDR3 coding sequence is TGTGCCAGCAGTTTGGGACTAGCGGGAGGGCTGGTCAAAAACATTCAGTACTTC. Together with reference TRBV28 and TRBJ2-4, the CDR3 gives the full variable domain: DVKVTQSSRYLVKRTGEKVFLECVQDMDHENMFWYRQDPGLGLRLIYFSYDVKMKEKGDIPEGYSVSREKKERFSLILESASTNQTSMYLCASSLGLAGGLVKNIQYFGAGTRLSVL.

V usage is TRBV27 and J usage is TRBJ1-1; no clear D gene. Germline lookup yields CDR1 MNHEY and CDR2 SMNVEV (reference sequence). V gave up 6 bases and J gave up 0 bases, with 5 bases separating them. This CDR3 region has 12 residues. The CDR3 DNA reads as TGTGCCAGCAGGGGCCTGAACACTGAAGCTTTCTTT. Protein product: CASRGLNTEAFF.

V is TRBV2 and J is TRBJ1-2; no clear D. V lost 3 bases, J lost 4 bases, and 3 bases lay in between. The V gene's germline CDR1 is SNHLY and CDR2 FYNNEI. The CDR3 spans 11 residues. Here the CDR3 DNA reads TGTGCCAGCAGTGATCGCTATGGCTACACCTTC. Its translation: CASSDRYGYTF.

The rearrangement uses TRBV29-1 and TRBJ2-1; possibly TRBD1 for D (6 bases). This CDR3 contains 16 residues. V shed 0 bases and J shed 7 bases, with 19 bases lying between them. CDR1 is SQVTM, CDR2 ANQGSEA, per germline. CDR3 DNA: TGCAGCGTTGAAGATCGAGGTCTCACAGGGTGGAATGAGCAGTTCTTC. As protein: CSVEDRGLTGWNEQFF.

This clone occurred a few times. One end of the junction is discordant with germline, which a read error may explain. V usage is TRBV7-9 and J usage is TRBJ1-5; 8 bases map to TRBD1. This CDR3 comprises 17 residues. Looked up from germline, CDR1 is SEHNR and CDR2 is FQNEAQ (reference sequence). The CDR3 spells CASSQEMMTGGNQPQHF. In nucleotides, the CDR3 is TGCGCCAGCAGCCAAGAAATGATGACAGGGGGCAATCAGCCCCAGCATTTT.

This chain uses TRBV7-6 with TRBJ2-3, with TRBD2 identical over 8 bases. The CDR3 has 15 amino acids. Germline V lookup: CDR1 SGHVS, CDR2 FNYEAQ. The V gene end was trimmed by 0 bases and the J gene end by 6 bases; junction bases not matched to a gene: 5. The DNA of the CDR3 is TGTGCCAGCAGCTTAGCGCGACTAGCGTCCGATACGCAGTATTTT. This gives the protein CASSLARLASDTQYF.

CDR3 amino acids: CASSLGAGNPYEQYF. CDR3 nucleotides: TGTGCCAGCTCACTAGGGGCAGGGAACCCCTACGAGCAGTACTTC. The chain couples TRBV18 to TRBJ2-7; possible D gene TRBD1, 5 bases. This CDR3 region has 15 residues. Germline values: CDR1 KGHSH, CDR2 LQKENI. The germline V and J ends were trimmed by 4 bases and 2 bases, with 15 bases remaining between them.

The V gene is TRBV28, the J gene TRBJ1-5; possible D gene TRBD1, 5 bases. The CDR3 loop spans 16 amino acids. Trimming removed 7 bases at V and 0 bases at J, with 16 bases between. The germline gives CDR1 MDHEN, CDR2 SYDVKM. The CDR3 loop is CASTLGGADSNQPQHF. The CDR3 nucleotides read TGTGCCAGCACCTTAGGAGGGGCAGATAGCAATCAGCCCCAGCATTTT.

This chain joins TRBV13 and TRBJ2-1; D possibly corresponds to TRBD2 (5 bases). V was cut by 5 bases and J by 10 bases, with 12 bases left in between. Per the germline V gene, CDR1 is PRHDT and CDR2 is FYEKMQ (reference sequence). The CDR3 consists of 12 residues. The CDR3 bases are TGTGCCAGCAGCCGGGAAAGGTTCGAGCAGTTCTTC. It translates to CASSRERFEQFF. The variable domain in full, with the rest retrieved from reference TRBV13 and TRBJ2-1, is AAGVIQSPRHLIKEKRETATLKCYPIPRHDTVYWYQQGPGQDPQFLISFYEKMQSDKGSIPDRFSAQQFSDYHSELNMSSLELGDSALYFCASSRERFEQFFGPGTRLTVL.

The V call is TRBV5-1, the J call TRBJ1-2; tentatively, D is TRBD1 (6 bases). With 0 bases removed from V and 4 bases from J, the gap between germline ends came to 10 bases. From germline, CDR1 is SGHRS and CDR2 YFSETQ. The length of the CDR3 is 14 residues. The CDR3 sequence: CASSLEGTSYGYTF. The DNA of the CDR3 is TGCGCCAGCAGCTTGGAGGGGACATCCTATGGCTACACCTTC.

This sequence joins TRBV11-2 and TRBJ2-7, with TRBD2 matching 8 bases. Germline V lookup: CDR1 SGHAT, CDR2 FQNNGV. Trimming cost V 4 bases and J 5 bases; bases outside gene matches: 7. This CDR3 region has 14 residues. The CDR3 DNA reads TGTGCCAGCAGCTCCCTGGCGGGGGGCCACGAGCAGTACTTC. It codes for CASSSLAGGHEQYF. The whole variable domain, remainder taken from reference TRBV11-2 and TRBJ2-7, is EAGVAQSPRYKIIEKRQSVAFWCNPISGHATLYWYQQILGQGPKLLIQFQNNGVVDDSQLPKDRFSAERLKGVDSTLKIQPAKLEDSAVYLCASSSLAGGHEQYFGPGTRLTVT.

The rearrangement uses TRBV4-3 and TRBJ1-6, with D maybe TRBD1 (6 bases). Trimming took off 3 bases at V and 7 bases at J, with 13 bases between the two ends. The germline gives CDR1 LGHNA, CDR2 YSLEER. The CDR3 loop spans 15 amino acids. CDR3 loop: CASSQEDSKNSPLHF. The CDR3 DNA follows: TGCGCCAGCAGCCAGGAGGACAGTAAGAATTCACCCCTCCACTTT.

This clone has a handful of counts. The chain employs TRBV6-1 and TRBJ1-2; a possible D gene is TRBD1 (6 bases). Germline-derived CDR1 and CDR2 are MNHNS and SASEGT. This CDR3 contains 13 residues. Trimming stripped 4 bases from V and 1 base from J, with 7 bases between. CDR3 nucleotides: TGTGCCAGCAGTGTACAGGGTAACTATGGCTACACCTTC. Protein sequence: CASSVQGNYGYTF.

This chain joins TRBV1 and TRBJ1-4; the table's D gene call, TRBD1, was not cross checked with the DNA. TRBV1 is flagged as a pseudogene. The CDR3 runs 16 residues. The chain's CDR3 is CTSSQDPGQGNEKLFF. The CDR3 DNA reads TGCACCAGCAGCCAAGATCCGGGACAGGGGAATGAAAAACTGTTTTTT.